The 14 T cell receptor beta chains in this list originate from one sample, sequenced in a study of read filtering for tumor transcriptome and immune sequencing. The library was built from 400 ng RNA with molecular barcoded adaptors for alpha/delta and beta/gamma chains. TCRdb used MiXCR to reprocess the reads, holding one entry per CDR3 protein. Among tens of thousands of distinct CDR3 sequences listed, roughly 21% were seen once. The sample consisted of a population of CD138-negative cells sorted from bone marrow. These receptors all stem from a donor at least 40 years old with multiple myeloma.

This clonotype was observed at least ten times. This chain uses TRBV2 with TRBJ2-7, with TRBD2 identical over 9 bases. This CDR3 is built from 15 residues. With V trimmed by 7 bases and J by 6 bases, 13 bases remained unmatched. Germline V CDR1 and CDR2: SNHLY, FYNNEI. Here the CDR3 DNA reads TGTGCCAGCACCCGCTCGGCGGGGGGGCGTGGCGAGCAGTACTTC. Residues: CASTRSAGGRGEQYF.

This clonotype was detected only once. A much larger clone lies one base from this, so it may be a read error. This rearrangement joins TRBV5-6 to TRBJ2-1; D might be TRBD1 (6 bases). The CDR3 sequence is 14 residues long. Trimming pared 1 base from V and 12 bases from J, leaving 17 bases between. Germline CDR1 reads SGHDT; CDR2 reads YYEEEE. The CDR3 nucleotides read TGTGCCAGCAGCTTGTGGACAGCTGTTCATGGGCAGTTCTTC. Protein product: CASSLWTAVHGQFF.

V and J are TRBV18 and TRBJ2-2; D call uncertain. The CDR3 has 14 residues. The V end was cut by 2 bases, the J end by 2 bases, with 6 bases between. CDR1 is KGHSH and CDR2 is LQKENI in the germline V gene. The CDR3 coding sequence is TGTGCCAGCTCACCATTAGAAAACACCGGGGAGCTGTTTTTT. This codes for CASSPLENTGELFF.

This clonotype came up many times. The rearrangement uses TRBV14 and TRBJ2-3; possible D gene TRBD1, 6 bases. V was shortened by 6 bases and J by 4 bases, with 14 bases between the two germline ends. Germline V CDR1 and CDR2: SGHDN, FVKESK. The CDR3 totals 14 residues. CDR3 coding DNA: TGTGCCAGCAGTCAGACAGGTCCTGCAGATACGCAGTATTTT. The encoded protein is CASSQTGPADTQYF.

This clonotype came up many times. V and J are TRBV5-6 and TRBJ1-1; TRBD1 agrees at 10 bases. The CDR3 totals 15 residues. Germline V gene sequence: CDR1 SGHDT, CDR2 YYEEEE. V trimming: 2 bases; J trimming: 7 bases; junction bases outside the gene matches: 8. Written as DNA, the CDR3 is TGTGCCAGCAGCTTCGGGACAGGGGAATTTGGTGAAGCTTTCTTT. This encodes CASSFGTGEFGEAFF.

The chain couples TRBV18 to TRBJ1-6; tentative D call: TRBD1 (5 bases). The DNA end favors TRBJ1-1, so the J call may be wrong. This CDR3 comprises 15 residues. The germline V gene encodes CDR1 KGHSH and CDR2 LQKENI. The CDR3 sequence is CASSPTWDRDTEAFF. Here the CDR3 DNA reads TGTGCCAGCTCACCCACATGGGACCGTGACACTGAAGCTTTCTTT.

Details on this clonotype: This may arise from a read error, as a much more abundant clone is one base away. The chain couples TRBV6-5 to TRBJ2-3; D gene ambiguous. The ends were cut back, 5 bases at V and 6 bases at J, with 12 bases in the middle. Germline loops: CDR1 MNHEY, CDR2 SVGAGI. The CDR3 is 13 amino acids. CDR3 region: CASSLNLSDTQYF. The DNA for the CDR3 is TGTGCCAGCAGTCTAAACTTGTCGGATACGCAGTATTTT.

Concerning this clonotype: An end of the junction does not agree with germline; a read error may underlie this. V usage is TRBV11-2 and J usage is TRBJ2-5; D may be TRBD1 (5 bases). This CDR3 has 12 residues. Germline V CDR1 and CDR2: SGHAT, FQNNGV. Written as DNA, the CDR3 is TGTGCCTGCAGCTTTTCAGGGGAGACCCAGTACTTC. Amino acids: CACSFSGETQYF.

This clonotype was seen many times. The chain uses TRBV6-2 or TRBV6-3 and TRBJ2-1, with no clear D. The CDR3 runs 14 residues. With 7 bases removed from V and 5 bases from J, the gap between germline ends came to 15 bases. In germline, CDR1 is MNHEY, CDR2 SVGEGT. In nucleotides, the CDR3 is TGTGCCAGCACCAAGGCGGCGGTTGACAATGAGCAGTTCTTC. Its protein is CASTKAAVDNEQFF.

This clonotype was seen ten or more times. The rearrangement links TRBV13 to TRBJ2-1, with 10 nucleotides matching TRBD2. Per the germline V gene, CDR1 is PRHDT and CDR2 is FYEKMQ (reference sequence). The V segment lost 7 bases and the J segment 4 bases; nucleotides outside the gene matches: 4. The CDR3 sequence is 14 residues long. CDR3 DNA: TGTGCCAGCACAAGGACTAGCGGTTACAATGAGCAGTTCTTC. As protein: CASTRTSGYNEQFF.

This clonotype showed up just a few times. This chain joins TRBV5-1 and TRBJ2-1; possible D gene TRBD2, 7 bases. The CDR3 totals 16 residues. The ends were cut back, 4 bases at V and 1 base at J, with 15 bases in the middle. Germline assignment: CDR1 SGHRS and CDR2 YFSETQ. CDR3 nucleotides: TGCGCCAGCAGCCATACCGGGGGGCCGTCCTACAATGAGCAGTTCTTC. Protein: CASSHTGGPSYNEQFF.

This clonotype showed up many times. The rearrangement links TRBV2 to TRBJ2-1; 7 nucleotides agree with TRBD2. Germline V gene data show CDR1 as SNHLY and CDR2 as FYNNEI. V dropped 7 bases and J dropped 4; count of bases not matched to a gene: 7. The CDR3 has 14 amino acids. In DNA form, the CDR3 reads TGTGCCAGCAAGGGCGCGGGGGTATACAATGAGCAGTTCTTC. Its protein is CASKGAGVYNEQFF.

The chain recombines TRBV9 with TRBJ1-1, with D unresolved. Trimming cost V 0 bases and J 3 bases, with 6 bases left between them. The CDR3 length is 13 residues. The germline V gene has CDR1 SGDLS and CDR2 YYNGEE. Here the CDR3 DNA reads TGTGCCAGCAGCGTAGGGATGGACACTGAAGCTTTCTTT. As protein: CASSVGMDTEAFF.

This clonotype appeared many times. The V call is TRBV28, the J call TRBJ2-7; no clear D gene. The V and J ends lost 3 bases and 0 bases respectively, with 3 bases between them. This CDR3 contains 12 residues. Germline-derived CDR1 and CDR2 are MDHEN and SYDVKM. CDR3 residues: CASSFSSYEQYF. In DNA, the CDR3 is TGTGCCAGCAGTTTCAGCTCCTACGAGCAGTACTTC. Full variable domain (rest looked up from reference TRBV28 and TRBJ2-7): DVKVTQSSRYLVKRTGEKVFLECVQDMDHENMFWYRQDPGLGLRLIYFSYDVKMKEKGDIPEGYSVSREKKERFSLILESASTNQTSMYLCASSFSSYEQYFGPGTRLTVT.